This T cell receptor (beta chain) appears in the sequencing data of a study of OX40 agonist ivuxolimab in advanced cancers. The trim removed 3 bases at V and 6 bases at J, leaving 22 bases unmatched. This CDR3 spans 22 amino acids. The germline CDR1 and CDR2 sequences are LGHNA and YSLEER. TCRdb's table, derived via immunoSEQ multiplex PCR, lists solely in-frame clones and lacks some. The table lists tens of thousands of clones, more than 80% of them singletons, with 6.5% in the top ten. Regarding this clone: The antigen is undetermined.

Whole-study findings and limits: The antigen specificity of the peripheral T cells (those that were expanded) was not determined. The mean number of expanded clones was higher in CD8+ T cells than in CD4+.

This TCR was recovered from an adult with an advanced solid tumor such as melanoma, head and neck, liver or kidney cancer. Sample: CD4+ or CD8+ T cells sorted from blood, taken in a trial of the OX40 agonist ivuxolimab. The V call is TRBV4-3, the J call TRBJ2-2, with 13 bases matching TRBD2. CDR3 region: CASSHPTGRRTSGSERAGELFF. Written as DNA, the CDR3 is TGCGCCAGCAGCCACCCCACAGGAAGGCGGACTAGCGGGAGTGAAAGGGCCGGGGAGCTGTTTTTT.